The 13 T cell receptor beta chains below all came from one sample that was sequenced in a study of T cell repertoires in cytomegalovirus infection. The antigens these receptors bind are not known. TCRdb re-derived calls from the reads in MiXCR, one entry per CDR3 protein. Of 900,000 to 950,000 distinct CDR3 sequences listed, roughly 30% were seen once; the top ten hold roughly 13%. The material was cultured CD8+ T cells from PBMCs, obtained from culture after CMV antigen stimulation. Receptors originate from a human donor in good health (CMV status not recorded). Some clones in this sample may be carry-over from other donors' samples.

The rearrangement joins TRBV27 to TRBJ1-5; D not certain. Germline V CDR1 and CDR2: MNHEY, SMNVEV (reference sequence). V was shortened by 2 bases and J by 3 bases, with 14 bases between the two germline ends. This CDR3 region has 16 residues. Written as DNA, the CDR3 is TGTGCCAGCAGTTTAGGGTCTCGCAGCCACAATCAGCCCCAGCATTTT. This translates into CASSLGSRSHNQPQHF.

The CDR3 DNA follows: TGTGCCGGGGGACAGGGGATCTATGGCTACACCTTC. This gives the protein CAGGQGIYGYTF. The gene calls are TRBV2 and TRBJ1-2; TRBD1 matches at 10 bases. CDR3 length: 12 amino acids. The junction had 4 bases not matched to a gene; V was cut back by 11 bases and J by 4 bases. Germline values: CDR1 SNHLY, CDR2 FYNNEI.

This clonotype was counted at least ten times. V is TRBV5-5 and J is TRBJ2-1; no definite D call. CDR3 length: 14 amino acids. Germline V gene lookup returns CDR1 SGHKS and CDR2 YYEKEE (reference sequence). The ends were cut back, 2 bases at V and 5 bases at J, with 11 bases in the middle. This CDR3 reads CASSFSGHDNEQFF. As DNA, the CDR3 is TGTGCCAGCAGCTTTTCGGGTCACGACAATGAGCAGTTCTTC.

This clonotype was detected only once. The gene calls are TRBV9 and TRBJ1-2; 7 bases match TRBD1. Germline assignment: CDR1 SGDLS and CDR2 YYNGEE. The V segment lost 3 bases and the J segment 2 bases; nucleotides outside the gene matches: 10. CDR3 length equals 16 residues. CDR3 sequence (DNA): TGTGCCAGCAGCGCTAAGGGGGCTACGGAAAACTATGGCTACACCTTC. Protein sequence: CASSAKGATENYGYTF.

This rearrangement joins TRBV19 to TRBJ2-1; 11 nucleotides agree with TRBD1. Trimming took 4 bases from V and 7 from J; bases not matched to a gene: 9. The CDR3 spans 16 residues. The V gene's germline CDR1 is LNHDA and CDR2 SQIVND (reference sequence). CDR3 sequence: CASSTPGQGARNEQFF. The CDR3 region has the DNA TGTGCCAGTAGTACGCCTGGACAGGGGGCGCGGAATGAGCAGTTCTTC.

This clonotype occurred a few times. CDR3 amino acids: CASSFEGGYEQYF. The CDR3 DNA reads as TGTGCCAGCAGTTTTGAGGGGGGGTACGAGCAGTACTTC. The rearrangement links TRBV9 to TRBJ2-7; possibly TRBD2 for D (7 bases). The CDR3 is 13 residues long. Between the trimmed V and J ends, which lost 5 bases and 4 bases, there was a span of 13 bases. Germline loops: CDR1 SGDLS, CDR2 YYNGEE.

The gene calls are TRBV13 and TRBJ1-1; 7 bases agree with TRBD1. CDR3 length equals 13 residues. CDR1 is PRHDT, CDR2 FYEKMQ, per germline (reference sequence). J gave up 7 bases and V 5 bases, and 7 bases lay outside the gene matches. CDR3 region: CASSSGTVGEAFF. The CDR3 bases are TGTGCCAGCAGCAGTGGGACAGTCGGTGAAGCTTTCTTT.

V and J are TRBV7-2 and TRBJ2-7, with D possibly being TRBD1 (5 bases). CDR3 size: 12 residues. The germline V gene encodes CDR1 SGHTA and CDR2 FQGNSA. Trimming removed 5 bases at V and 3 bases at J, with 8 bases between. CDR3 sequence reads: CASSPTDYEQYF. CDR3 DNA: TGTGCCAGCAGCCCGACAGACTACGAGCAGTACTTC.

Concerning this clonotype: The junction differs from germline at one of its ends, possibly a read error. The chain links TRBV7-9 to TRBJ1-1; D ambiguous. The germline CDR1 and CDR2 sequences are SEHNR and FQNEAQ (reference sequence). The CDR3 runs 15 residues. The CDR3 nucleotides are TGTGTCAGCAGCCCTACAGCTTATGGAAACACTGAAGCTTTCTTT. It codes for CVSSPTAYGNTEAFF.

The CDR3 loop is CASSIRVPLIPTLVGWYGYTF. In nucleotides, the CDR3 is TGTGCCAGTAGTATAAGGGTGCCGCTCATCCCTACACTGGTGGGTTGGTATGGCTACACCTTC. The J gene is TRBJ1-2, the V gene TRBV19; D unclear. The CDR3 is 21 residues long. V was shortened by 2 bases and J by 5 bases, with 33 bases between the two germline ends. Germline CDR1 reads LNHDA; CDR2 reads SQIVND (reference sequence).

This clonotype was detected ten times or more. The chain recombines TRBV12-3 or TRBV12-4 with TRBJ1-4; tentative D call: TRBD1 (5 bases). The V end lost 6 bases, the J end lost 4 bases, and 18 bases lay between the germline ends. This CDR3 is built from 16 residues. CDR3 in amino acids: CASSPVVTGHNEKLFF. CDR3 in DNA: TGTGCCAGCAGCCCCGTCGTCACAGGACATAATGAAAAACTGTTTTTT.

This clonotype was found a few times. The chain couples TRBV2 to TRBJ1-1, with D uncertain. The germline V and J ends were trimmed by 3 bases and 1 base, with 12 bases remaining between them. Germline V lookup: CDR1 SNHLY, CDR2 FYNNEI. This CDR3 is 15 amino acids long. CDR3 DNA sequence: TGTGCCAGCAGTGAGGGCATTGGCACGAACACTGAAGCTTTCTTT. Its translation is CASSEGIGTNTEAFF.

This clonotype occurred once. The junction departs from germline at one end; a sequencing error may be responsible. The CDR3 region is CASSVEGRRYNKQFF. The CDR3 DNA follows: TGTGCCAGCAGCGTCGAAGGGAGGCGCTACAATAAGCAGTTCTTC. This chain links TRBV7-3 with TRBJ2-1, with D perhaps matching TRBD2 (6 bases). The germline CDR1 and CDR2 sequences are SGHTA and FQGTGA. This CDR3 comprises 15 residues.